These 7 T cell receptor beta chains came from one sample sequenced in a study of cytomegalovirus exposure and HLA in healthy donors. The PCR ran on 60 Vbeta and 13 Jbeta primers. TCRdb keeps only in-frame clones here, not all; method: immunoSEQ multiplex PCR. The sample holds 120,000 to 150,000 clones; 73% are singletons and the top ten take 1% to 1.5%. The sample taken for sequencing was PBMCs. The source of these receptors is a middle-aged woman in good health and CMV-seronegative.

V usage is TRBV7-9 and J usage is TRBJ2-5; perhaps TRBD1 as D (6 bases). V shed 5 bases and J shed 5 bases, with 15 bases lying between them. This CDR3 has 14 residues. Looked up from germline, CDR1 is SEHNR and CDR2 is FQNEAQ (reference sequence). CDR3 sequence: CASSSGTGTETQYF. The CDR3 DNA reads as TGTGCCAGCAGCAGCGGTACAGGGACGGAGACCCAGTACTTC.

The rearrangement uses TRBV7-9 and TRBJ2-7, with D perhaps TRBD2 (6 bases). Trimming shortened V by 1 base and J by 6 bases, and 10 bases separated the two germline ends. Germline CDR1 reads SEHNR; CDR2 reads FQNEAQ (reference sequence). The CDR3 sequence is 13 residues long. The CDR3 DNA is TGTGCCAGCAGCTTAGTCTTGGGGGGCGAGCAGTACTTC. It translates to CASSLVLGGEQYF.

This clone was counted only a few times. The chain joins TRBV5-1 to TRBJ2-7, with TRBD1 identical over 7 bases. Germline assignment: CDR1 SGHRS and CDR2 YFSETQ. This CDR3 has 15 amino acids. Unmatched junction bases numbered 7, after V lost 4 bases and J lost 0 bases. The CDR3 loop is CASSLSGTDSYEQYV. As DNA, the CDR3 is TGCGCCAGCAGCCTGTCCGGGACAGACTCCTACGAGCAGTACGTC.

The chain employs TRBV5-4 and TRBJ2-5, with TRBD2 as a possible D gene (5 bases). Trimming pared 2 bases from V and 4 bases from J, leaving 12 bases between. CDR3 length: 14 amino acids. CDR1 SGHNT and CDR2 YYREEE come from the germline V gene (reference sequence). In DNA, the CDR3 is TGTGCCAGCAGCTTTATCGGGAAGGGAGAGACCCAGTACTTC. It codes for CASSFIGKGETQYF.

The rearrangement joins TRBV6-1 to TRBJ1-5; 7 bases agree with TRBD1. Germline V lookup: CDR1 MNHNS, CDR2 SASEGT. The trim removed 4 bases at V and 5 bases at J, leaving 5 bases unmatched. This CDR3 spans 14 amino acids. The CDR3 nucleotides are TGTGCCAGCAGTGGGGACAGCCTTTATCAGCCCCAGCATTTT. Amino acids: CASSGDSLYQPQHF.

The rearrangement joins TRBV6-4 to TRBJ2-5, with 13 nucleotides matching TRBD2. Germline V CDR1 and CDR2: MRHNA, SNTAGT. The CDR3 has 15 residues. J lost 1 base, V lost 6 bases, and 2 bases had no gene match. The CDR3 coding sequence is TGTGCCAGCAGCCGACTAGCGGGGGGCCAAGAGACCCAGTACTTC. Amino acid sequence: CASSRLAGGQETQYF.

The V gene is TRBV19, the J gene TRBJ2-1, with a possible D match to TRBD1 (6 bases). The germline V gene has CDR1 LNHDA and CDR2 SQIVND (reference sequence). Trimming cost V 3 bases and J 4 bases, with 16 bases left between them. This CDR3 has 16 amino acids. CDR3: CASSITGTSQYNEQFF. The CDR3 bases are TGTGCCAGTAGTATCACCGGGACAAGCCAATACAATGAGCAGTTCTTC.